This T cell receptor beta chain was identified in a study of spatial heterogeneity in lung cancer. Time point noted: blood at routine non-recurrence follow-up after resection. The sample holds many counts of this clonotype. TCRdb processed the 5' RACE reads anew with MiXCR; each CDR3 protein has one entry. Of about 10,000 distinct CDR3 sequences in the sample, 20% to 25% are singletons; the top ten hold about 48%. The CDR3 has 16 residues. The V call is TRBV21-1, the J call TRBJ1-6. TRBV21-1 is annotated as a pseudogene. Sequences were derived from PBMCs, sampled at follow-up. The clonotype originates from a male donor with early-stage non-small cell lung cancer. The CDR3 reads CASSNYRGSYNSPLHF. CDR3 bases: TGTGCCAGCAGCAACTACAGGGGCTCCTATAATTCACCCCTCCACTTT.